This T cell receptor (beta chain) was observed in a study of T cell responses to AZD1222 COVID-19 vaccine. In the study overall: Pooled in the analysis were second doses at about 4 or about 12 weeks. Findings and limits, study-wide: White British donors predominated, females outnumbered males, and clonal diversity was possibly underestimated. Researchers took repertoire samples only after the peak T cell response had come. Unmutated variant regions are reportedly targeted by nearly half of spike-specific TCRs.

The method was immunoSEQ multiplex PCR; TCRdb's version includes in-frame clones alone and lacks a portion of them. The sample gives 130,000 to 150,000 clones, more than 70% of which show up once; around 15% is in the top ten. The germline gives CDR1 LGHNA, CDR2 YSLEER. After removal of 2 bases from V and 2 bases from J, the junction contained 4 bases not matched to a gene. This CDR3 has 16 residues. Notes on this clone: The target antigen is unknown.

Specimen: peripheral blood, collected on day 0 of AZD1222 vaccination. The source of this sequence is an adult in good health. The rearrangement joins TRBV4-3 to TRBJ2-3; 10 bases map to TRBD2. CDR3 sequence (DNA): TGCGCCAGCAGCCAACAGACTAGCGGGCCCACAGATACGCAGTATTTT. It codes for CASSQQTSGPTDTQYF.